This T cell receptor (beta chain) was identified during a study of OX40 agonist ivuxolimab in advanced cancers. Researchers took blood at baseline, on cycle 4 day 1, and on cycle 7 day 1. Sequenced by immunoSEQ multiplex PCR; TCRdb stores in-frame clones only, minus some. This sample has about 13,000 clones, with about three quarters found just once. This clone was seen just once. Its specificity is not known. The study's findings and limits: The study did not work out the antigen specificity of the expanded peripheral T cells.

The clonotype was recovered from an adult with an advanced solid tumor such as melanoma, head and neck, liver or kidney cancer. This sample comprised CD4+ or CD8+ T cells sorted from blood, obtained in a trial of the OX40 agonist ivuxolimab.

The CDR3 region is CASTLKRRIVNEQFF. The CDR3 DNA follows: TGTGCCAGCACCCTCAAACGGAGAATCGTCAATGAGCAGTTCTTC. The V and J genes are TRBV28 and TRBJ2-1; D ambiguous. The CDR3 consists of 15 residues. Trimming took off 7 bases at V and 6 bases at J, with 19 bases between the two ends. Per germline, CDR1 MDHEN and CDR2 SYDVKM.